The 21 T cell receptor beta chains in this list originate from one sample, sequenced in a study of cytomegalovirus exposure and HLA in healthy donors. A multiplex PCR was run with 60 Vbeta primers and 13 Jbeta primers. Sequencing was performed with immunoSEQ multiplex PCR; in TCRdb, only in-frame clones are kept and a portion is missing. The sample holds approximately 120,000 clones. Source material: PBMCs. These receptors all come from a man aged 40-49 years in good health and CMV-seronegative.

The V and J genes are TRBV7-2 and TRBJ2-3, with 7 nucleotides matching TRBD2. Trimming removed 2 bases from V and 5 bases from J; junction bases left unmatched: 7. This CDR3 has 15 residues. Germline V lookup: CDR1 SGHTA, CDR2 FQGNSA. The CDR3 here is CASSLLAGVVDTQYF. DNA for the CDR3: TGTGCCAGCAGCTTACTCGCGGGAGTCGTAGATACGCAGTATTTT.

The V and J genes are TRBV4-3 and TRBJ2-7; tentatively, D is TRBD2 (6 bases). Germline loops: CDR1 LGHNA, CDR2 YSLEER. This CDR3 has 15 residues. V was clipped by 0 bases and J by 3 bases, with 12 bases between them. The CDR3: CASSQEEAGFYEQYF. The CDR3 region has the DNA TGCGCCAGCAGCCAAGAGGAGGCGGGATTCTACGAGCAGTACTTC.

CDR3 sequence reads: CASSAPRDSTYEQYF. CDR3 DNA sequence: TGTGCCAGCAGTGCGCCTCGGGACAGTACCTACGAGCAGTACTTC. This chain uses TRBV2 with TRBJ2-7, with 7 bases aligning to TRBD1. V gave up 4 bases and J gave up 2 bases; unmatched junction bases: 8. From germline, CDR1 is SNHLY and CDR2 FYNNEI. The CDR3 length is 15 residues.

This sequence joins TRBV5-1 and TRBJ1-1, with 10 bases fitting TRBD1. The J segment lost 4 bases and the V segment lost 5 bases, leaving 11 bases of the junction unmatched. The CDR3 consists of 16 residues. CDR1 SGHRS and CDR2 YFSETQ come from the germline V gene. The DNA for the CDR3 is TGCGCCAGCAGGACAGGGGGCGAACTTGGTGGCACTGAAGCTTTCTTT. Its protein product is CASRTGGELGGTEAFF.

The chain uses TRBV10-2 and TRBJ2-1, with 10 bases identical to TRBD2. The CDR3 is 16 residues long. The V and J ends lost 8 bases and 6 bases, in that order; junction bases with no gene match: 13. Germline V lookup: CDR1 WSHSY, CDR2 SAAADI. The CDR3 region is CASRKSAGGPANEQFF. In DNA, the CDR3 is TGCGCCAGCCGAAAGTCAGCGGGAGGGCCAGCCAATGAGCAGTTCTTC.

This rearrangement joins TRBV19 to TRBJ1-4; D unclear. V lost 1 base, J lost 12 bases, and 12 bases lay in between. The CDR3 sequence is 13 residues long. Per germline, CDR1 LNHDA and CDR2 SQIVND (reference sequence). DNA of the CDR3: TGTGCCAGTAGTATAGGGAGCTTAGAGGAACTGTTTTTT. It codes for CASSIGSLEELFF.

The V gene is TRBV28, the J gene TRBJ1-5; D is possibly TRBD1 (6 bases). CDR3 size: 15 residues. Per the germline V gene, CDR1 is MDHEN and CDR2 is SYDVKM. Deletions cut 6 bases from V and 2 bases from J, with 14 bases between. As DNA, the CDR3 is TGTGCCAGCAGCAGAACAGGGATACGCAATCAGCCCCAGCATTTT. Translation gives CASSRTGIRNQPQHF. Variable domain in full (rest from reference TRBV28 and TRBJ1-5): DVKVTQSSRYLVKRTGEKVFLECVQDMDHENMFWYRQDPGLGLRLIYFSYDVKMKEKGDIPEGYSVSREKKERFSLILESASTNQTSMYLCASSRTGIRNQPQHFGDGTRLSIL.

This chain joins TRBV6-5 and TRBJ1-2; D not resolved. The V gene's germline CDR1 is MNHEY and CDR2 SVGAGI. The CDR3 spans 14 residues. V lost 0 bases, J lost 4 bases, and 9 bases lay in between. The chain's CDR3 is CASSYSRLSYGYTF. Written as DNA, the CDR3 is TGTGCCAGCAGTTACTCGCGACTGAGCTATGGCTACACCTTC.

This chain connects TRBV5-1 to TRBJ1-2; perhaps TRBD1 as D (5 bases). V lost 3 bases, J lost 4 bases, and 10 bases lay in between. Per the germline V gene, CDR1 is SGHRS and CDR2 is YFSETQ. The CDR3 covers 13 residues. The CDR3 bases are TGCGCCAGCAGCTACGACAGTAGCTATGGCTACACCTTC. This translates into CASSYDSSYGYTF.

This chain connects TRBV7-9 to TRBJ1-5, with a tentative D call TRBD1 (6 bases). Trimming shortened V by 0 bases and J by 3 bases, and 18 bases separated the two germline ends. The CDR3 contains 18 residues. Germline loops: CDR1 SEHNR, CDR2 FQNEAQ (reference sequence). In DNA, the CDR3 is TGTGCCAGCAGCTTAGCGAGGGGGGGTGTAAATGACAATCAGCCCCAGCATTTT. Residues: CASSLARGGVNDNQPQHF. The full variable domain, its missing parts supplied by reference TRBV7-9 and TRBJ1-5, is DTGVSQNPRHKITKRGQNVTFRCDPISEHNRLYWYRQTLGQGPEFLTYFQNEAQLEKSRLLSDRFSAERPKGSFSTLEIQRTEQGDSAMYLCASSLARGGVNDNQPQHFGDGTRLSIL.

In DNA form, the CDR3 reads TGTGCCAGTAGTATGAGGGGAGGGGAGACCCAGTACTTC. Protein: CASSMRGGETQYF. The chain combines TRBV19 with TRBJ2-5; 7 nucleotides line up with TRBD2. V dropped 3 bases and J dropped 5; count of bases not matched to a gene: 3. The CDR3 consists of 13 residues. Germline-derived CDR1 and CDR2 are LNHDA and SQIVND (reference sequence).

The V and J genes are TRBV4-3 and TRBJ2-1, with 12 bases aligning to TRBD2. CDR1 is LGHNA and CDR2 is YSLEER in the germline V gene. The CDR3 is 20 residues long. The trim removed 0 bases at V and 6 bases at J, leaving 15 bases unmatched. The CDR3 protein is CASSQDLGLAGGPDSNEQFF. The CDR3 DNA reads TGCGCCAGCAGCCAAGATCTAGGGCTAGCGGGAGGGCCAGACAGCAATGAGCAGTTCTTC.

This chain uses TRBV9 with TRBJ1-2; D perhaps matches TRBD1 (5 bases). The CDR3 spans 13 residues. Germline lookup yields CDR1 SGDLS and CDR2 YYNGEE. The V and J ends lost 4 bases and 8 bases respectively, with 15 bases between them. The CDR3 coding sequence is TGTGCCAGCAGCCCGGGGGTGAGGGGAGGCTACACCTTC. Protein product: CASSPGVRGGYTF.

The chain recombines TRBV6-5 with TRBJ1-6; D gene unclear. Germline CDR1 is MNHEY and CDR2 is SVGAGI. The CDR3 totals 14 residues. V was cut by 6 bases and J by 6 bases, with 12 bases left in between. CDR3 DNA sequence: TGTGCCAGCAGGGGGAGCCCCTCTAATTCACCCCTCCACTTT. Its translation is CASRGSPSNSPLHF.

The chain combines TRBV2 with TRBJ2-7; 10 bases align to TRBD2. Germline values: CDR1 SNHLY, CDR2 FYNNEI. V trimming: 8 bases; J trimming: 0 bases; junction bases outside the gene matches: 7. This CDR3 contains 15 residues. Here the CDR3 DNA reads TGTGCCAGCGCGTCGCTAGCGGGAGCCTCCTACGAGCAGTACTTC. This gives the protein CASASLAGASYEQYF.

The J gene is TRBJ1-2, the V gene TRBV13, with 7 bases identical to TRBD1. Germline loops: CDR1 PRHDT, CDR2 FYEKMQ (reference sequence). This CDR3 comprises 14 residues. Germline trimming cut 4 bases from V and 7 bases from J; bases unmatched to any gene: 9. In DNA, the CDR3 is TGTGCCAGCAGCTCCTACGACAGGGTTGGTGGCTACACCTTC. Protein product: CASSSYDRVGGYTF.

The CDR3 spells CASSPTHSGPQYF. The CDR3 nucleotides read TGTGCCAGTAGCCCGACCCACTCAGGGCCGCAGTACTTC. The rearrangement joins TRBV19 to TRBJ2-7; a possible D gene is TRBD1 (5 bases). The CDR3 extends over 13 amino acids. Trimming removed 6 bases from V and 9 bases from J, with 18 bases in between. Germline CDR1 is LNHDA and CDR2 is SQIVND (reference sequence).

This chain uses TRBV4-1 with TRBJ2-7, with 13 bases aligning to TRBD2. Germline V gene data show CDR1 as MGHRA and CDR2 as YSYEKL. The CDR3 has 16 amino acids. The J segment lost 3 bases and the V segment lost 5 bases, leaving 7 bases of the junction unmatched. The DNA for the CDR3 is TGCGCCAGCAGCTATCGGACTAGCGGGAGTAGCTACGAGCAGTACTTC. This codes for CASSYRTSGSSYEQYF.

The chain is built from TRBV11-3 and TRBJ1-1; TRBD1 agrees at 8 bases. From germline, CDR1 is SGHNT and CDR2 YENEEA. The CDR3 totals 15 residues. The junction had 9 bases not matched to a gene; V was cut back by 5 bases and J by 4 bases. In DNA form, the CDR3 reads TGTGCCAGCAGCACAGGGGGGGCTGGGGGCACTGAAGCTTTCTTT. Translated, it gives CASSTGGAGGTEAFF.

The chain recombines TRBV7-2 with TRBJ2-5, with a possible D match to TRBD2 (7 bases). CDR3 size: 16 residues. From germline, CDR1 is SGHTA and CDR2 FQGNSA. Trimming took off 4 bases at V and 5 bases at J, with 20 bases between the two ends. The CDR3 is CASSSEPLRGRETQYF. CDR3 sequence (DNA): TGTGCCAGCAGCTCCGAACCCCTGCGGGGGCGCGAGACCCAGTACTTC. Together with reference TRBV7-2 and TRBJ2-5, the CDR3 gives the full variable domain: GAGVSQSPSNKVTEKGKDVELRCDPISGHTALYWYRQSLGQGLEFLIYFQGNSAPDKSGLPSDRFSAERTGGSVSTLTIQRTQQEDSAVYLCASSSEPLRGRETQYFGPGTRLLVL.

The CDR3: CASSLGATANEKLFF. The CDR3 DNA sequence: TGTGCCAGCAGCTTAGGTGCTACGGCTAATGAAAAACTGTTTTTT. This chain connects TRBV7-2 to TRBJ1-4; D remains ambiguous. CDR1 is SGHTA, CDR2 FQGNSA, per germline. Trimming left V 1 base short and J 3 bases short, with 9 bases between. There are 15 residues in the CDR3.